This T cell receptor beta chain was captured by sequencing in a study of shared clonotypes between healthy human individuals. Background on the study: The cohort comprised a couple of women and a few men. Their ages spanned 18 to 49 years. Donors had three CD4 naive, three CD4 memory, two CD8 naive and one CD8 memory plate apiece. The study's findings and limits: Among non-shared clonotypes, generation probabilities were lower than among those shared by all four donors. The represented genetic and exposure-history diversity was limited by the small number of donors.

Concerning this clone itself: Its antigen remains unidentified.

Sequencing used immunoSEQ multiplex PCR; TCRdb keeps in-frame clones, though not all of them. The sample has about 2 million clones; roughly 94% are singletons. Per germline, CDR1 MNHNS and CDR2 SASEGT. This CDR3 spans 14 amino acids. J was trimmed by 4 bases and V by 3 bases; bases with no gene match: 5. Material: naive CD4+ T cells sorted from blood. The sample's subset: CD45RA+ positively selected. This receptor was taken from a man in his late teens or twenties in good health. This rearrangement joins TRBV6-1 to TRBJ2-5; 7 bases fit TRBD2. CDR3 amino acids: CASSDPGRGETQYF. CDR3 DNA: TGTGCCAGCAGTGACCCGGGGAGGGGAGAGACCCAGTACTTC.